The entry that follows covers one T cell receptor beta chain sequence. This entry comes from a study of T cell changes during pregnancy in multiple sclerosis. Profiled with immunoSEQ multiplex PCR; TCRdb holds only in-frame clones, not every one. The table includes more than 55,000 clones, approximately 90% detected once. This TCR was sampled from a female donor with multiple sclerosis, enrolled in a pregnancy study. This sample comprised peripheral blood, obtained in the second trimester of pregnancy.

The DNA for the CDR3 is TGTGCCAGCGTTAGAGGTTCCTCCTACGAGCAGTACTTC. Its protein is CASVRGSSYEQYF. V and J are TRBV7-9 and TRBJ2-7; D is unresolved. Trimming pared 8 bases from V and 0 bases from J, leaving 11 bases between. Germline CDR1 is SEHNR and CDR2 is FQNEAQ (reference sequence). The CDR3 has 13 residues.